This T cell receptor beta chain was obtained from a study of blood T cell repertoires in COVID-19 (dated by TCRdb to about 2020). Turning to the overall study: Samples from collaborators originated in the United States, Italy and Spain and spanned both the acute and convalescent phases of COVID-19. Where HLA class I and class II types were available, the types were taken from metadata supplied by the sample provider, not from assay-based typing. The prospective study material was composed of cDNA or gDNA derived from T cells, B-cell-depleted T cells, or PBMCs. Deeply sampled blood TCRbeta repertoires from subjects exposed to, actively infected with, or recovered from COVID-19 were included in the dataset. The repertoires were released in a freely available public database intended as a resource for research on the immune response to SARS-CoV-2. Sample metadata almost always included a de-identified subject ID, COVID-19 status, age in years and sex. Samples were obtained from the ongoing ImmuneRACE study (first 160 participants) and from approximately 1,200 subjects provided by 6 global collaborators. Results the study describes overall, beyond this receptor: Clinical and demographic metadata were provided uncurated, with the amount varying by source and participant.

Samples from volunteer blood donors who had recovered from COVID-19 were contributed by a second Seattle source. Whole blood was collected in K2EDTA tubes by collaborating institutions according to the institutions' own protocols. Collaborator samples were shipped for TCRbeta analysis as frozen whole blood, isolated PBMCs, or DNA extracted from either sample type. The immunoSEQ Assay, a bias-controlled multiplex PCR, was used to amplify TCRbeta CDR3 regions from genomic DNA. On the study's bioinformatics: The number of nucleated cells in each sample was estimated by amplification of reference gene primers within the assay. To quantify the absolute abundance of each unique TCRbeta CDR3 rearrangement, sequence reads were collapsed and filtered. For each sample, productive Simpson clonality was calculated by taking the square root of Simpson's diversity index across productive rearrangements. TCRdb took this table from immuneACCESS and kept in-frame rearrangements with V and J called. Such tables lack part of the clones; where checked against another copy, unresolved V genes explain under half of the gap, and the rest is unexplained. V, J and clone size are taken as reported in that table, and D and trimming were inferred from the DNA itself. This sample is represented by more than 150,000 clones; around 87% of them were singletons. The ten largest account for around 0.88% of the sample.

CDR3 length: 16 amino acids, cysteine to phenylalanine. Kept here is only the CDR3 DNA, which spans 48 bases and is read in frame from base 1. Taken from the germline V gene (reference sequence), the CDR1 and CDR2 loops are LNHDA and SQIVND. V ends up 1 base short and J 5 bases short, with an unmatched junction base count of 6. Points on this clone: What antigen it recognizes has not been identified. No per-base quality is available; no much larger clone lies one base away.

The chain links TRBV19 with TRBJ2-5, with TRBD2 matching 11 junction bases. The sequence derives from a woman aged 18-30 years who had recovered from COVID-19. The sequencing sample was made of peripheral blood. The DNA is as follows: TGTGCCAGTAGTATAGCGGCTAGCGGGAGGCTGGAGACCCAGTACTTC. The resulting protein is CASSIAASGRLETQYF. The full variable domain, completed from the reference TRBV19 and TRBJ2-5 proteins outside the CDR3, reads DGGITQSPKYLFRKEGQNVTLSCEQNLNHDAMYWYRQDPGQGLRLIYYSQIVNDFQKGDIAEGYSVSREKKESFPLTVTSAQKNPTAFYLCASSIAASGRLETQYFGPGTRLLVL.